This entry concerns a single TCR beta chain. Its antigen is still unknown. Only one base separates this from a far larger clonotype, so it likely reflects a read error. Other DNA sequences in this specimen translate into the identical CDR3. The record originates from a study of shared clonotypes between healthy human individuals. Study at large: For every donor, three CD4 naive, three CD4 memory, two CD8 naive and one CD8 memory plates were used.

All donors were Caucasian adults living in Nashville, Tennessee. The investigators split CD4+ cells into a CD45RA+ naive subset and a CD45RA-negative memory subset. The germline CDR1 and CDR2 sequences are GTSNPN and SVGIG (reference sequence). V was clipped by 3 bases and J by 8 bases, with 13 bases between them. This CDR3 has 12 amino acids. Sequenced by immunoSEQ multiplex PCR; TCRdb stores in-frame clones only, minus some. The sample records over a million clones, 70% to 80% being singletons. General study points: Rarefaction exposed incomplete sorted-subset sequencing despite large depth.

Sequenced input: memory CD4+ T cells from PBMCs. Sample subset: CD45RA-negative fraction. The clonotype was recovered from a young man in good health. Some clones in this sample may be carry-over from other donors' samples. V is TRBV30 and J is TRBJ1-2; D remains ambiguous. The DNA for the CDR3 is TGTGCCTGGAGCGTACAACGTGGGGGCTACACCTTC. It translates to CAWSVQRGGYTF.